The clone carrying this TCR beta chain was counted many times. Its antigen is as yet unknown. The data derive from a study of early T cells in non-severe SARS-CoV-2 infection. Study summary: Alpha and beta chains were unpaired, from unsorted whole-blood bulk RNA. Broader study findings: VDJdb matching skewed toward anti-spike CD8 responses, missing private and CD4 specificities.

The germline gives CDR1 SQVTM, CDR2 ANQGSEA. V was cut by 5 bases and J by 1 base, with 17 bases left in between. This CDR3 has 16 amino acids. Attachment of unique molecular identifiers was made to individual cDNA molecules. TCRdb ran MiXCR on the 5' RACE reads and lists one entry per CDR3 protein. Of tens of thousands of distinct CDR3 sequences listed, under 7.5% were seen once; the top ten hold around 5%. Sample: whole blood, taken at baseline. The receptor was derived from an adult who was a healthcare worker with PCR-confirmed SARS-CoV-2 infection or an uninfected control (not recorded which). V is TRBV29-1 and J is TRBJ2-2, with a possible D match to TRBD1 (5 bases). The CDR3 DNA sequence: TGCAGCGTTAAGGGGCGAGGCAGTGAGAACACCGGGGAGCTGTTTTTT. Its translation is CSVKGRGSENTGELFF.